The next 3 T cell receptor beta chains were all read from a single sample in a study of identical twins. TCRdb passed the 5' RACE reads through MiXCR, listing each CDR3 protein once. The sample has roughly 1.6 million distinct CDR3 sequences, about 32% seen once. The sequenced material came from cord blood. The source of these receptors is a newborn girl in good health.

The gene calls are TRBV12-3 or TRBV12-4 and TRBJ2-7; D might be TRBD1 or TRBD2, each matching 6 bases. The CDR3 totals 15 residues. Between the trimmed V and J ends, which lost 5 bases and 2 bases, there was a span of 16 bases. The DNA of the CDR3 is TGTGCCAGCAGTCCGACGGGGGCCCTCACCTACGAGCAGTACTTC. Its protein product is CASSPTGALTYEQYF.

The chain joins TRBV29-1 to TRBJ1-1, with a weak D call TRBD1 (5 bases). Trimming stripped 8 bases from V and 4 bases from J, with 14 bases between. This CDR3 has 12 residues. Germline V gives CDR1 SQVTM, CDR2 ANQGSEA. In nucleotides, the CDR3 is TGCAGCTCGGGGGAGCCCCTCACTGAAGCTTTCTTT. Protein sequence: CSSGEPLTEAFF.

A few counts support this clonotype. The chain couples TRBV6-5 to TRBJ2-1; D is tentatively TRBD1 or TRBD2 (5 bases each). CDR1 and CDR2 (germline): MNHEY, SVGAGI. The CDR3 is made up of 14 amino acids. Trimming stripped 3 bases from V and 4 bases from J, with 10 bases between. CDR3 in DNA: TGTGCCAGCAGTTATGGGACCATATACAATGAGCAGTTCTTC. Its translation is CASSYGTIYNEQFF.